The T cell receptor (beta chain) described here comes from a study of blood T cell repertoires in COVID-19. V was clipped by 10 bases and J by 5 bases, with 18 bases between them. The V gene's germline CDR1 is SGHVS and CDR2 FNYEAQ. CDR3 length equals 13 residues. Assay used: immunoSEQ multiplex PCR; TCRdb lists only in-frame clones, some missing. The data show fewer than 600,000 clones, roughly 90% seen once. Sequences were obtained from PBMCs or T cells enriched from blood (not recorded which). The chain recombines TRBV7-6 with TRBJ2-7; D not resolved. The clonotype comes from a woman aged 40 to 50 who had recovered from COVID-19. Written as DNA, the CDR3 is TGTGCCACCAGGTACTATATCTGGCACGAGCAGTACTTC. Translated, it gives CATRYYIWHEQYF.